This TCR beta chain was obtained from a study of T cells of healthy individuals (dated by TCRdb to the late 2010s). From V the trimming removes 2 bases and from J it removes 10 bases, while the gene matches leave 10 bases of the junction unaccounted for. The CDR3 contains 14 residues, cysteine and phenylalanine counted. The DNA shown is the 42-base CDR3, in frame from base 1. Per the germline V gene, SGHRS is the CDR1 and YFSETQ is the CDR2. Receptor amplification or capture employed 5' RACE. Sequenced on an Illumina MiSeq. Using fastp at Q25 and MiXCR, TCRdb reprocessed the public reads and kept productive beta chains. Merged by CDR3 protein, the rows form single entries marked with the most common genes and DNA. The sample profile shows about 82,000 distinct CDR3 sequences; about 5% of them were found once. The top ten constitute around 8% of the sample. This clonotype was recorded at least ten times. Its antigen target is currently unknown. Base-call qualities are not available, and no considerably larger clone is one nucleotide away.

The receptor chain draws on TRBV5-1 and TRBJ1-1; 8 of the junction bases match TRBD1. The sequence was obtained from a female donor in good health. The CDR3 reads CASSFESGGFVAFF. The sequenced DNA: TGCGCCAGCAGCTTTGAGTCAGGGGGCTTCGTAGCTTTCTTT.